The next 26 T cell receptor beta chains were all read from a single sample in a study of beta chain features in type 1 diabetes. Reverse transcription of all isolated RNA meant that expressed TCRB transcripts were sequenced. Sequenced by immunoSEQ multiplex PCR; TCRdb stores in-frame clones only, minus some. The sample yields roughly 330,000 clones, about 13% seen once. General observations from the study: Patients with Type 1 diabetes showed moderately but significantly shorter TCRB CDR3s in all four CD4+ subsets.

The antigens of these receptors remain unknown. Sequenced material: naive CD4+ T cells from blood. Every receptor here comes from a woman aged 18-29 years with type 1 diabetes.

This chain joins TRBV29-1 and TRBJ1-3; TRBD1 agrees at 11 bases. The junction had 4 bases not matched to a gene; V was cut back by 7 bases and J by 5 bases. The CDR3 covers 13 residues. The germline V gene encodes CDR1 SQVTM and CDR2 ANQGSEA. CDR3 sequence: CSGMDRGRNTIYF. DNA for the CDR3: TGCAGCGGAATGGACAGGGGGCGAAACACCATATATTTT.

The table lists this clone with a few counts. This chain joins TRBV15 and TRBJ2-4, with 7 nucleotides matching TRBD2. The V gene end was trimmed by 3 bases and the J gene end by 0 bases; junction bases not matched to a gene: 14. CDR1 is LNHNV and CDR2 is YYDKDF in the germline V gene (reference sequence). This CDR3 region has 19 residues. The DNA for the CDR3 is TGTGCCACCAGCAGCCCTTGGGGTAGCGGGTCGCTAGCCAAAAACATTCAGTACTTC. Translation gives CATSSPWGSGSLAKNIQYF. Supplemented by reference TRBV15 and TRBJ2-4, the full variable domain reads DAMVIQNPRYQVTQFGKPVTLSCSQTLNHNVMYWYQQKSSQAPKLLFHYYDKDFNNEADTPDNFQSRRPNTSFCFLDIRSPGLGDTAMYLCATSSPWGSGSLAKNIQYFGAGTRLSVL.

There are a few counts of this clone. The chain carries TRBV11-2 and TRBJ1-2; no clear D gene. In germline, CDR1 is SGHAT, CDR2 FQNNGV. Trimming cost V 2 bases and J 6 bases, with 10 bases left between them. CDR3 length: 13 residues. The CDR3 region is CASSLLYSDGYTF. The DNA of the CDR3 is TGTGCCAGCAGCTTATTGTATTCTGATGGCTACACCTTC.

This sequence joins TRBV11-2 and TRBJ2-1; 10 bases line up with TRBD2. Germline V lookup: CDR1 SGHAT, CDR2 FQNNGV. The CDR3 runs 18 residues. The J segment lost 4 bases and the V segment lost 6 bases, leaving 15 bases of the junction unmatched. The CDR3 here is CASRGGYGLAGVYNEQFF. The CDR3 DNA reads as TGTGCCAGCAGAGGGGGGTACGGTCTAGCGGGAGTGTACAATGAGCAGTTCTTC.

This clone was observed a few times. This sequence joins TRBV5-1 and TRBJ1-1; D ambiguous. CDR3 length equals 14 residues. Germline assignment: CDR1 SGHRS and CDR2 YFSETQ. V shed 2 bases and J shed 1 base, with 9 bases lying between them. CDR3 amino acids: CASSLGGPNTEAFF. The DNA for the CDR3 is TGCGCCAGCAGCTTAGGAGGGCCGAACACTGAAGCTTTCTTT.

This clone was detected a few times. The rearrangement uses TRBV11-2 and TRBJ2-7, with D hard to call. The V end lost 5 bases, the J end lost 1 base, and 12 bases lay between the germline ends. The CDR3 sequence is 14 residues long. Germline values: CDR1 SGHAT, CDR2 FQNNGV. CDR3 protein: CASSPVLPSYEQYF. In DNA, the CDR3 is TGTGCCAGCAGCCCCGTTCTCCCTTCCTACGAGCAGTACTTC.

The chain links TRBV29-1 to TRBJ1-1; a possible D gene is TRBD1 (5 bases). CDR3 length: 15 amino acids. V lost 4 bases to trimming and J lost 3 bases, with 18 bases between them. The germline V gene encodes CDR1 SQVTM and CDR2 ANQGSEA. DNA of the CDR3: TGCAGCGTTGCCTTCGCGGGAGGGGTCTACACTGAAGCTTTCTTT. Encoded protein: CSVAFAGGVYTEAFF.

The chain links TRBV5-1 to TRBJ2-1; 10 bases match TRBD2. The germline CDR1 and CDR2 sequences are SGHRS and YFSETQ. Germline trimming cut 1 base from V and 1 base from J; bases unmatched to any gene: 8. This CDR3 contains 18 residues. CDR3 DNA: TGCGCCAGCAGCTTGATGGCTAGCGGGAGCCAATCCTACAATGAGCAGTTCTTC. This codes for CASSLMASGSQSYNEQFF.

The sample holds a few counts of this clone. The same CDR3 can be traced to other DNA sequences in this sample. This sequence joins TRBV5-1 and TRBJ1-2; 9 positions agree with TRBD1. The CDR3 contains 13 residues. The V gene end was trimmed by 4 bases and the J gene end by 8 bases; junction bases not matched to a gene: 6. CDR1 is SGHRS, CDR2 YFSETQ, per germline. The CDR3 bases are TGCGCCAGCAGCCTGGACAGGGGCGGGGGCTACACCTTC. Its protein is CASSLDRGGGYTF.

This rearrangement joins TRBV29-1 to TRBJ2-1, with 7 positions matching TRBD2. Germline values: CDR1 SQVTM, CDR2 ANQGSEA. The CDR3 covers 17 residues. The junction had 14 bases not matched to a gene; V was cut back by 6 bases and J by 0 bases. For the CDR3, the DNA is TGCAGCGTCGAGGGGTCGGCTAGCGGTAGCTCCTACAATGAGCAGTTCTTC. Protein: CSVEGSASGSSYNEQFF.

V and J are TRBV6-5 and TRBJ2-3; tentative D call: TRBD2 (5 bases). Trimming left V 2 bases short and J 2 bases short, with 8 bases between. The germline V gene has CDR1 MNHEY and CDR2 SVGAGI. The CDR3 totals 14 residues. The CDR3 coding sequence is TGTGCCAGCAGTTACCAGCGGTACACAGATACGCAGTATTTT. The encoded protein is CASSYQRYTDTQYF.

This rearrangement joins TRBV30 to TRBJ2-1; TRBD2 aligns across 16 bases. The CDR3 totals 16 residues. Germline CDR1 reads GTSNPN; CDR2 reads SVGIG (reference sequence). V shed 1 base, J shed 8 bases, and the junction held 5 bases outside the gene matches. In nucleotides, the CDR3 is TGTGCCTGGAGTGGACCCGGGACTAGCGGGAGGGATGAGCAGTTCTTC. Translating gives CAWSGPGTSGRDEQFF.

This clone was counted only a few times. V is TRBV2 and J is TRBJ2-2, with TRBD1 matching 7 bases. Germline assignment: CDR1 SNHLY and CDR2 FYNNEI. The CDR3 is 14 amino acids. Trimming cost V 8 bases and J 2 bases; bases outside gene matches: 5. CDR3 DNA sequence: TGTGCCAGCCTCCGGGACAGAAACACCGGGGAGCTGTTTTTT. It specifies CASLRDRNTGELFF.

The chain employs TRBV5-1 and TRBJ2-7; 11 bases line up with TRBD2. From germline, CDR1 is SGHRS and CDR2 YFSETQ. This CDR3 has 14 amino acids. V gave up 4 bases and J gave up 4 bases; unmatched junction bases: 4. CDR3 in amino acids: CASSPGLAAYEQYV. For the CDR3, the DNA is TGCGCCAGCAGCCCGGGACTAGCGGCGTACGAGCAGTACGTC.

The chain links TRBV9 to TRBJ2-3; 11 bases align to TRBD2. Germline V gene sequence: CDR1 SGDLS, CDR2 YYNGEE. The CDR3 extends over 16 amino acids. Trimming removed 3 bases from V and 5 bases from J; junction bases left unmatched: 8. The DNA of the CDR3 is TGTGCCAGCAGCGGATCACTAGCGGGAGTAGGAGATACGCAGTATTTT. Its protein product is CASSGSLAGVGDTQYF. Combining the CDR3 with reference TRBV9 and TRBJ2-3 gives the whole variable domain DSGVTQTPKHLITATGQRVTLRCSPRSGDLSVYWYQQSLDQGLQFLIQYYNGEERAKGNILERFSAQQFPDLHSELNLSSLELGDSALYFCASSGSLAGVGDTQYFGPGTRLTVL.

This chain uses TRBV30 with TRBJ2-3; 10 bases fit TRBD2. The CDR3 extends over 17 amino acids. Losses at the gene ends were 0 bases for V and 0 bases for J; bases not matched to a gene: 6. In germline, CDR1 is GTSNPN, CDR2 SVGIG (reference sequence). Here the CDR3 DNA reads TGTGCCTGGAGTGTACAAATGACTAGCGGGAGCACAGATACGCAGTATTTT. It specifies CAWSVQMTSGSTDTQYF.

CDR3 in amino acids: CASSSRTGGVEETQYF. CDR3 nucleotides: TGTGCCAGCAGCTCAAGGACAGGGGGTGTGGAAGAGACCCAGTACTTC. This chain links TRBV7-8 with TRBJ2-5; 10 bases map to TRBD1. Germline CDR1 reads SGHVS; CDR2 reads FQNEAQ. The CDR3 has 16 residues. The J segment lost 3 bases and the V segment lost 4 bases, leaving 8 bases of the junction unmatched.

This clone was found a few times. In the same sample, other DNA sequences code for this CDR3. The chain links TRBV5-1 to TRBJ2-7; 12 nucleotides match TRBD2. CDR1 and CDR2 (germline): SGHRS, YFSETQ. The junction had 3 bases not matched to a gene; V was cut back by 4 bases and J by 1 base. The CDR3 contains 15 residues. CDR3 sequence (DNA): TGCGCCAGCAGCCTTGGACTAGCGGGATCCTACGAGCAGTACTTC. Translation gives CASSLGLAGSYEQYF.

V is TRBV5-6 and J is TRBJ1-2, with D possibly being TRBD1 (6 bases). The V gene lost 0 bases and the J gene lost 2 bases, with 8 bases spanning the gap. Germline V gene data show CDR1 as SGHDT and CDR2 as YYEEEE. The CDR3 runs 14 residues. CDR3 protein: CASSLGTANYGYTF. The CDR3 DNA reads TGTGCCAGCAGCTTGGGGACAGCAAACTATGGCTACACCTTC.

This clone showed up just a few times. The DNA for the CDR3 is TGTGCTAGTTTCTCGACAGGGCGTCCCGGGGAGCTGTTTTTT. Its protein is CASFSTGRPGELFF. The chain couples TRBV12-5 to TRBJ2-2; 7 nucleotides line up with TRBD1. V dropped 8 bases and J dropped 6; count of bases not matched to a gene: 9. The CDR3 has 14 amino acids. CDR1 is LGHNT and CDR2 is FRNRAP in the germline V gene.

The V gene is TRBV19, the J gene TRBJ2-1, with D uncertain. The CDR3 runs 14 residues. Trimming shortened V by 7 bases and J by 6 bases, and 16 bases separated the two germline ends. CDR1 and CDR2 from the germline V gene are LNHDA and SQIVND (reference sequence). The CDR3 protein is CASKADLVGNEQFF. CDR3 DNA sequence: TGTGCCAGTAAGGCCGATCTAGTAGGCAATGAGCAGTTCTTC. The whole variable domain, remainder taken from reference TRBV19 and TRBJ2-1, is DGGITQSPKYLFRKEGQNVTLSCEQNLNHDAMYWYRQDPGQGLRLIYYSQIVNDFQKGDIAEGYSVSREKKESFPLTVTSAQKNPTAFYLCASKADLVGNEQFFGPGTRLTVL.

The table lists this clone with a few counts. J is TRBJ2-7 and V is TRBV5-1, with TRBD1 as a possible D gene (6 bases). The CDR3 spans 13 residues. V was pared by 4 bases and J by 0 bases, with 8 bases between. Germline V gene sequence: CDR1 SGHRS, CDR2 YFSETQ. In nucleotides, the CDR3 is TGCGCCAGCAGCGCGGACAGCTCCTACGAGCAGTACTTC. This codes for CASSADSSYEQYF.

This clone was picked up a small number of times. CDR3 coding DNA: TGCAGTGCTGGCGGTAATGGCTACACCTTC. Its protein product is CSAGGNGYTF. The V call is TRBV20-1, the J call TRBJ1-2; D is unclear. The germline gives CDR1 DFQATT, CDR2 SNEGSKA (reference sequence). The CDR3 runs 10 residues. Trimming cost V 5 bases and J 6 bases, with 7 bases left between them.

V is TRBV27 and J is TRBJ2-6; maybe TRBD1 (6 bases). Germline V gene sequence: CDR1 MNHEY, CDR2 SMNVEV (reference sequence). The CDR3 covers 19 residues. V lost 4 bases and J lost 0, with 19 bases in between. The CDR3 protein is CASSSRGHLRNSGANVLTF. CDR3 DNA: TGTGCCAGCAGTTCTCGGGGACACCTAAGGAACTCTGGGGCCAACGTCCTGACTTTC.

The V gene is TRBV18, the J gene TRBJ2-7; TRBD1 might be the D (6 bases). The CDR3 extends over 13 amino acids. V was cut by 1 base and J by 4 bases, with 8 bases left in between. Looked up from germline, CDR1 is KGHSH and CDR2 is LQKENI. The CDR3 protein is CASSPQGVYEQYV. The DNA of the CDR3 is TGTGCCAGCTCACCACAGGGGGTTTACGAGCAGTACGTC.

This clone was counted only a few times. The chain is built from TRBV6-6 and TRBJ2-7; weak D call: TRBD2 (6 bases). The length of the CDR3 is 12 residues. Trimming took 8 bases from V and 0 from J, leaving 8 bases between them. Germline CDR1 is MNHNY and CDR2 is SVGAGI (reference sequence). DNA for the CDR3: TGTGCCAGCTCGGGAGACTCCTACGAGCAGTACGTC. Residues: CASSGDSYEQYV.